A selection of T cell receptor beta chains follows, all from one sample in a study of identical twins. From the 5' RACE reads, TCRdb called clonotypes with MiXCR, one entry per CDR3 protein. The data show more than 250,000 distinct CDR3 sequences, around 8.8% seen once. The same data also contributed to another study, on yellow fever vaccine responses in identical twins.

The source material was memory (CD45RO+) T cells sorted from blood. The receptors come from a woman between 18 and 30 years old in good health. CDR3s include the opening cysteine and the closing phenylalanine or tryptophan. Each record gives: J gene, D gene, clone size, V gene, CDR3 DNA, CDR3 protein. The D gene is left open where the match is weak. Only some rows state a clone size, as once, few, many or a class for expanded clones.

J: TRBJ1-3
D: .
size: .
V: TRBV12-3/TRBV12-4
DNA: TGTGCCAGCAGTTTGCCTAGTCGGTCCTCTGGAAACACCATATATTTT
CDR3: CASSLPSRSSGNTIYF

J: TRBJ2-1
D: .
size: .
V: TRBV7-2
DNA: TGTGCCAGCAGCTTAAGGGGCCCAGGGCAGTTCTTC
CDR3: CASSLRGPGQFF

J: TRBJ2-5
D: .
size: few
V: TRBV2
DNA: TGTGCCAGCATGCCGCGGCTCCAAGAGACCCAGTACTTC
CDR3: CASMPRLQETQYF

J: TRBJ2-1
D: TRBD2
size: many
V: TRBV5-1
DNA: TGCGCCAGCAGCTTCACTAGCGGGCCCCTCCGCAACAATGAGCAGTTCTTC
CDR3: CASSFTSGPLRNNEQFF

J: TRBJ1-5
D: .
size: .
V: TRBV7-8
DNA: TGTGCCAGCAGCTTAGATGGATTGGTGTACGGTCAGCCCCAGCATTTT
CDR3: CASSLDGLVYGQPQHF

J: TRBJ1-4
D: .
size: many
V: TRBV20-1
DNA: TGCAGTGCCAGAGGTGGTGGGGGCGAAAAACTGTTTTTT
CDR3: CSARGGGGEKLFF

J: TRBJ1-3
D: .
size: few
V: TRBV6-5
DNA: TGTGCCAGCAGTTCAACGGTGGGCTCTGGAAACACCATATATTTT
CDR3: CASSSTVGSGNTIYF

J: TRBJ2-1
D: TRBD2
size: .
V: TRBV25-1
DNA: TGTGCCAGCAGTGAACGGGGGGGGACGAGCTCCTACAATGAGCAGTTCTTC
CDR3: CASSERGGTSSYNEQFF

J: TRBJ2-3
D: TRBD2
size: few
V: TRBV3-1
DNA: TGTGCCAGCAGCCAAGATCTAGCGGCTAGCACAGATACGCAGTATTTT
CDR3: CASSQDLAASTDTQYF

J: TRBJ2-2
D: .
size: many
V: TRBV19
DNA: TGTGCCGCCAAAAGTCTCGGGGGAAACACCGGGGAGCTGTTTTTT
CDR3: CAAKSLGGNTGELFF

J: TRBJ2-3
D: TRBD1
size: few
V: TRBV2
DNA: TGTGCCAGCAGCGCTGGGACAGGTAACACAGATACGCAGTATTTT
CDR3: CASSAGTGNTDTQYF

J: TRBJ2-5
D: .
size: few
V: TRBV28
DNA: TGTGCCAGCAGTTCCTATAGGTCGACCCAGTACTTC
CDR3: CASSSYRSTQYF

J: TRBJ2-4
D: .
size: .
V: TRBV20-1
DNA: TGCAGTGCTAGTGGGCCCGACATTCAGTACTTC
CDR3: CSASGPDIQYF

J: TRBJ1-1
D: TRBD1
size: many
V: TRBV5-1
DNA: TGCGCCAGCAGCTTGGTAAGGACTCGGACAGGGGGCACTGAAGCTTTCTTT
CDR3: CASSLVRTRTGGTEAFF

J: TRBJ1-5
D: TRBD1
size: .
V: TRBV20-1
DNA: TGCAGTGCCAGGGGGAGTCTTAATCAGCCCCAGCATTTT
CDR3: CSARGSLNQPQHF

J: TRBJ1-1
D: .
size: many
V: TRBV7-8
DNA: TGTGCCAGCAGCTTAAATCCAGGGGTGGGAACTGAAGCTTTCTTT
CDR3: CASSLNPGVGTEAFF

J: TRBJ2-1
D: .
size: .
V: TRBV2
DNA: TGTGCCAGCTGTAGCCCGGGGCCCATAGCGGTCTCCTACAATGAGCAGTTCTTC
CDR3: CASCSPGPIAVSYNEQFF

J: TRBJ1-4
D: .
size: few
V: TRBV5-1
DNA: TGCGCCAGCAGCCCGGGAGGAGGTGCAACTAATGAAAAACTGTTTTTT
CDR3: CASSPGGGATNEKLFF

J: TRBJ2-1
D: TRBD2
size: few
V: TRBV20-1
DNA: TGCAGTGCCCACAGCGGGACCGACTACAATGAGCAGTTCTTC
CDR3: CSAHSGTDYNEQFF

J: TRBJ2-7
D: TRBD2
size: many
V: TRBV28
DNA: TGTGCCACCCTACCGGGACTAGCATACGAGCAGTACTTC
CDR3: CATLPGLAYEQYF

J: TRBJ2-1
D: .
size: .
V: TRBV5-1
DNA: TGCGCCAGCAGCTCCCCGTCAGGGACCTCGTGGGGCGGTGAGCAGTTCTTC
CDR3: CASSSPSGTSWGGEQFF

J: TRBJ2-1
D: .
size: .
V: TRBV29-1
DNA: TGCAGCGTCTACAGGGACTCCTACAATGAGCAGTTCTTC
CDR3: CSVYRDSYNEQFF

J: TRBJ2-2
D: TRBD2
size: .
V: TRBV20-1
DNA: TGCAGTGCTAGAGAACTAGCGGGGTTATCGAACACCGGGGAGCTGTTTTTT
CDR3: CSARELAGLSNTGELFF

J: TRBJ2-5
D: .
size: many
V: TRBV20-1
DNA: TGCAGTGCTAGAGTATTTAGGCAAACTGGGGTGTACTTC
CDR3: CSARVFRQTGVYF

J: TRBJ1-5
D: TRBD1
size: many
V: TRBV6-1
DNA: TGTGCCGGACAGGATAGCAATCAGCCCCAGCATTTT
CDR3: CAGQDSNQPQHF

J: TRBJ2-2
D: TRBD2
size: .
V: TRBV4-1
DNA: TGCGCCAGCAGCCAACCGACTAGCGGGAGCGGCGGCACCGGGGAGCTGTTTTTT
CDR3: CASSQPTSGSGGTGELFF

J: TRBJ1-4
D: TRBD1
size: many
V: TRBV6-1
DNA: TGTGCCAGCAGTGAGGCACCGGGACAGGGGAAGCCTAATGAAAAACTGTTTTTT
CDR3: CASSEAPGQGKPNEKLFF

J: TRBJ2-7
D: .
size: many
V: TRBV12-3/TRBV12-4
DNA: TGTGCCAGCAGTTTTGGGACCTACGAGCAGTACTTC
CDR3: CASSFGTYEQYF

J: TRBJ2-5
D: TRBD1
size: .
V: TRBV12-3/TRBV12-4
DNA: TGTGCCAGCACCCCCCCGTTTGGGACAGGGGGGGAGGAGACCCAGTACTTC
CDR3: CASTPPFGTGGEETQYF

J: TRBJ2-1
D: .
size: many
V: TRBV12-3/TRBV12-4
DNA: TGTGCCAGCAGTTTAAACGGCTACAATGAGCAGTTCTTC
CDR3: CASSLNGYNEQFF

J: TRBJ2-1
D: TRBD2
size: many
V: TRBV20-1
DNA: TGCAGTGCTAGGGAGGCTAGCGGGTCCTGGAATGAGCAGTTCTTC
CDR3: CSAREASGSWNEQFF

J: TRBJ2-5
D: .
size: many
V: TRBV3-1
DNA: TGTGCCAGCAGCCATTACGCCTCGACGGAGACCCAGTACTTC
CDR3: CASSHYASTETQYF

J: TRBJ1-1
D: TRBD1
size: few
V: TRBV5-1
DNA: TGCGCCAGCAGCCAGGGGGTCCGAACTGAAGCTTTCTTT
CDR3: CASSQGVRTEAFF

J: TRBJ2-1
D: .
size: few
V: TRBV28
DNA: TGTGCCAGCAGTTCCCGGCGGCCGAGCTCCTACAATGAGCAGTTCTTC
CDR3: CASSSRRPSSYNEQFF

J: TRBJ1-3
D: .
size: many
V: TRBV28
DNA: TGTGCCAGCAGTACTGGTTCTGGAAACACCATATATTTT
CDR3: CASSTGSGNTIYF

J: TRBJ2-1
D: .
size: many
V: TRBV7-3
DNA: TGTGCCAGCAGTACCACTTACACGGGTGAGCAGTTCTTC
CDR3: CASSTTYTGEQFF

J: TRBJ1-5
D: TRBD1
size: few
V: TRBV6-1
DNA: TGTGCCAGCAGTCGCACAACAGGGGTTCAGCCCCAGCATTTT
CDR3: CASSRTTGVQPQHF

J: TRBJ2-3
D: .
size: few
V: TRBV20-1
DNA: TGCAGTGCTATTAAAAGGGATACGCAGTATTTT
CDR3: CSAIKRDTQYF